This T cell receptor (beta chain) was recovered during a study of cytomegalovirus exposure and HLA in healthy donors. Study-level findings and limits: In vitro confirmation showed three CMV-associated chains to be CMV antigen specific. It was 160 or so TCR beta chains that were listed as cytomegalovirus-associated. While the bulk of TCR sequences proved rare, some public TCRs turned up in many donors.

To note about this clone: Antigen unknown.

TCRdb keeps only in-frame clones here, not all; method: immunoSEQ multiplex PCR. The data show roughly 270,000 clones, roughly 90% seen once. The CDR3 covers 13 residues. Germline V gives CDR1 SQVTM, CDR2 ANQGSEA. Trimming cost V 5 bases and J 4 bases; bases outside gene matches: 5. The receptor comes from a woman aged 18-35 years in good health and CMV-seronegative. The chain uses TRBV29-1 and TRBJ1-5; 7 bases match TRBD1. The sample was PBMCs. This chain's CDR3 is CSVQRDRNQPQHF. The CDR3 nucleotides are TGCAGCGTTCAAAGGGACAGAAATCAGCCCCAGCATTTT.